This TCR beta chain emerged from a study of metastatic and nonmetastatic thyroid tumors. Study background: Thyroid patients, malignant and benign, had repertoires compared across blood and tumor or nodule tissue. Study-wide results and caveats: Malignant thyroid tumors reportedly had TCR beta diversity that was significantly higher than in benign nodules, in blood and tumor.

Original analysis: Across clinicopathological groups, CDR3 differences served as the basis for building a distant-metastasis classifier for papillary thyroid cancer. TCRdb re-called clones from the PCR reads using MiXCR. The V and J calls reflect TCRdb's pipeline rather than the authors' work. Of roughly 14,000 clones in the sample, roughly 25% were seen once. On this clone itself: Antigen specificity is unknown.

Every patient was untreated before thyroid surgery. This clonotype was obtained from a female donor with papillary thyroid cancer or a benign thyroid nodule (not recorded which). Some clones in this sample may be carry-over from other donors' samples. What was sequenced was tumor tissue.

The CDR3 reads CASSLSGIGDTQYF. CDR3 nucleotide sequence: TGTGCCAGCAGTTTATCCGGGATAGGAGATACGCAGTATTTT. This chain links TRBV27 with TRBJ2-3, with D possibly TRBD2 on 5 matching bases. The CDR3 totals 14 residues. Trimming removed 0 bases from V and 5 bases from J, with 9 bases in between. The germline V gene encodes CDR1 MNHEY and CDR2 SMNVEV (reference sequence).